A single T cell receptor (beta chain) is shown here with its context. Other DNA sequences in the same sample also yield this CDR3. Only in-frame clones appear in the TCRdb table, and some are missing; sequencing was by immunoSEQ multiplex PCR. Of 1.6 million or so clones listed, about 98.5% are singletons. The data originate from a study of shared clonotypes between healthy human individuals. Germline V gene lookup returns CDR1 SGHTA and CDR2 FQGNSA. The length of the CDR3 is 12 residues. V lost 5 bases and J 5 bases, leaving 9 bases between the germline ends. Material for sequencing was naive CD4+ T cells sorted from blood. Subset described: CD45RA+ positively selected. The chain couples TRBV7-2 to TRBJ1-2; the D gene is possibly TRBD1 (6 bases). The receptor's source is a man aged 25 to 40 in good health. CDR3 nucleotide sequence: TGTGCCAGCAGCCTAGGGGGTTATGGCTACACCTTC. Protein: CASSLGGYGYTF.